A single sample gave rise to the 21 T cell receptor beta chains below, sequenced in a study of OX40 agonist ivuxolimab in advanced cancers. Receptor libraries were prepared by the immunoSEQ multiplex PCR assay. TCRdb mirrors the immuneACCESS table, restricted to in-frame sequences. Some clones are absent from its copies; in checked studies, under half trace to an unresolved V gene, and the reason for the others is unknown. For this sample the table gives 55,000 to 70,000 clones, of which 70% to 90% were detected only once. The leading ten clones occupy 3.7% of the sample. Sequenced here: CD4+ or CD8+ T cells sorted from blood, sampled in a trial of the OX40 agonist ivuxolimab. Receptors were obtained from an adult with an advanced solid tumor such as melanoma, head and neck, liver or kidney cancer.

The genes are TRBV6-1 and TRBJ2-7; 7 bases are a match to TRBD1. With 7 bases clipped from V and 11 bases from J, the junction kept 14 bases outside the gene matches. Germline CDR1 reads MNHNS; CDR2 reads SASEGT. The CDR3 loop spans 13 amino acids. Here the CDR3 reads CASKYSGTEEEYF. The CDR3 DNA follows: TGTGCCAGCAAATATTCCGGGACAGAGGAAGAGTACTTC.

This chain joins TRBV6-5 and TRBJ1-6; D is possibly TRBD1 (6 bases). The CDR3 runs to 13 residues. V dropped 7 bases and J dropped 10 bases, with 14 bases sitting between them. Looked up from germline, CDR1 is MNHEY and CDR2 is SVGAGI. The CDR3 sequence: CASNGQQGSPLHF. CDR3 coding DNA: TGTGCCAGCAATGGACAGCAAGGATCACCCCTCCACTTT.

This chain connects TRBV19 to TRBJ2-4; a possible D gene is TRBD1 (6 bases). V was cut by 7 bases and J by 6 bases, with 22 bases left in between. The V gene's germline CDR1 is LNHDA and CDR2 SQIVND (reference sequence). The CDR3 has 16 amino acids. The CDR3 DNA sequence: TGTGCCAGTAATCCCTCGACAGGATGGGGATTAAACATTCAGTACTTC. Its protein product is CASNPSTGWGLNIQYF.

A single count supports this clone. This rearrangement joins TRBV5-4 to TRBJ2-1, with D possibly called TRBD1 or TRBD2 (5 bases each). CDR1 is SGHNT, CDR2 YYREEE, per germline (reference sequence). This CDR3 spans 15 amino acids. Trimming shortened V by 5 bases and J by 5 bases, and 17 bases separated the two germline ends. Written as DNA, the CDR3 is TGTGCCAGCAGTATCGACAACGGGGCCCACAATGAGCAGTTCTTC. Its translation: CASSIDNGAHNEQFF. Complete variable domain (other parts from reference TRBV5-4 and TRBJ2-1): ETGVTQSPTHLIKTRGQQVTLRCSSQSGHNTVSWYQQALGQGPQFIFQYYREEENGRGNFPPRFSGLQFPNYSSELNVNALELDDSALYLCASSIDNGAHNEQFFGPGTRLTVL.

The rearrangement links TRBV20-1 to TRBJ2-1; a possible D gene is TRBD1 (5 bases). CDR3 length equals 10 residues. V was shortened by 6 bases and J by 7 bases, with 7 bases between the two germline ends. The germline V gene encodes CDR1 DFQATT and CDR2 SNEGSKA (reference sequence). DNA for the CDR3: TGCAGTGCAGGGGTTAATGAGCAGTTCTTC. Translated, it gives CSAGVNEQFF.

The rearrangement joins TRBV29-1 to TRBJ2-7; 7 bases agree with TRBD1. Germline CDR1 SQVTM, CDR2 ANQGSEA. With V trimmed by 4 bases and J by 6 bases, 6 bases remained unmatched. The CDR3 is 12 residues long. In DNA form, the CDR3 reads TGCAGCGTTGCCGGACAGGCGGTCGAGCAGTACTTC. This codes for CSVAGQAVEQYF.

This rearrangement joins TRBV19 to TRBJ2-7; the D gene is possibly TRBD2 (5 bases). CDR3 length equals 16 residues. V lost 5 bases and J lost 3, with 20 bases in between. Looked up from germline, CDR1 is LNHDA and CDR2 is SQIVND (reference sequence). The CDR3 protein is CASSPSGGSGVYEQYF. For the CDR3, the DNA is TGTGCCAGTAGTCCCTCCGGAGGTTCAGGCGTCTACGAGCAGTACTTC.

The CDR3: CASSYPQTTSYNEQFF. CDR3 sequence (DNA): TGTGCCAGTAGTTACCCCCAGACGACATCCTACAATGAGCAGTTCTTC. The genes are TRBV19 and TRBJ2-1, with unresolved D. The V and J ends lost 5 bases and 1 base respectively, with 15 bases between them. The CDR3 is 16 amino acids. Germline values: CDR1 LNHDA, CDR2 SQIVND (reference sequence). The whole variable domain, filled in from reference TRBV19 and TRBJ2-1, reads DGGITQSPKYLFRKEGQNVTLSCEQNLNHDAMYWYRQDPGQGLRLIYYSQIVNDFQKGDIAEGYSVSREKKESFPLTVTSAQKNPTAFYLCASSYPQTTSYNEQFFGPGTRLTVL.

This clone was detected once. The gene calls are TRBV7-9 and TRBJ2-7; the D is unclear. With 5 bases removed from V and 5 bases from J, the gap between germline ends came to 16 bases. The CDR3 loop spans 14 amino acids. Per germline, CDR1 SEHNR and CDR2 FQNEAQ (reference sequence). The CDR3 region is CASSPAMGSNEQYF. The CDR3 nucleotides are TGTGCCAGCAGCCCAGCTATGGGGTCCAACGAGCAGTACTTC.

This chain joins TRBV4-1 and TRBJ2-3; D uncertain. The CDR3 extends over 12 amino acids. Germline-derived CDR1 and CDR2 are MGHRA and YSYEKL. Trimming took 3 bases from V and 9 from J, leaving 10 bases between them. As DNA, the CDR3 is TGCGCCAGCAGCCAGGCAGGTGGGACGCAGTATTTT. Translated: CASSQAGGTQYF.

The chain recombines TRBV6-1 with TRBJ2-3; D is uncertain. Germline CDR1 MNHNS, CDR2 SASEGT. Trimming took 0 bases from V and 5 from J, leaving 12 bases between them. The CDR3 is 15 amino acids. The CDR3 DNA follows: TGTGCCAGCAGTGAAGCAGATCCCACCGAAGATACGCAGTATTTT. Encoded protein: CASSEADPTEDTQYF.

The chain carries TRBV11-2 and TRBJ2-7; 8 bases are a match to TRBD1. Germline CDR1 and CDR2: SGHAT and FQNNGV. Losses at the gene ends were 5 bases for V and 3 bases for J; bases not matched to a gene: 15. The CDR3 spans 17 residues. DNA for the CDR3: TGTGCCAGCAGCACAGGGGGGTTTGCGCGACGGTTCTACGAGCAGTACTTC. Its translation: CASSTGGFARRFYEQYF.

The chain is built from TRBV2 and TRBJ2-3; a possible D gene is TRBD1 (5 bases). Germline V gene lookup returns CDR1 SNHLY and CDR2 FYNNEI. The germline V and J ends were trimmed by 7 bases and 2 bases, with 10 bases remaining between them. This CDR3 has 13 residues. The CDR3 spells CASKGYYTDTQYF. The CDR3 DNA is TGTGCCAGCAAGGGGTACTACACAGATACGCAGTATTTT.

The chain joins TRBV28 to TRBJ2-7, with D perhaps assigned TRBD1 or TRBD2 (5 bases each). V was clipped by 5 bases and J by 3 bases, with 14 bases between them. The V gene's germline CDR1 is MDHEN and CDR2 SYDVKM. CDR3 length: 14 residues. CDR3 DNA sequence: TGTGCCAGCAGTCCGGGACGGAATCGCTACGAGCAGTACTTC. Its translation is CASSPGRNRYEQYF.

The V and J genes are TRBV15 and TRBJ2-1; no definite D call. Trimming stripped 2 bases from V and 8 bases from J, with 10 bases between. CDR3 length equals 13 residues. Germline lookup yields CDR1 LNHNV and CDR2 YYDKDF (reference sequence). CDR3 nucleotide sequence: TGTGCCACCAGCAGACGATACAGCGATGAGCAGTTCTTC. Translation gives CATSRRYSDEQFF.

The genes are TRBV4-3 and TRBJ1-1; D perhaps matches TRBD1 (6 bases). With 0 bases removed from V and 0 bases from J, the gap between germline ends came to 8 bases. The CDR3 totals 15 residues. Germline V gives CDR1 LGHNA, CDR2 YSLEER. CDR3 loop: CASSQDRGLNTEAFF. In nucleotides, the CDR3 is TGCGCCAGCAGCCAAGATAGGGGGTTGAACACTGAAGCTTTCTTT.

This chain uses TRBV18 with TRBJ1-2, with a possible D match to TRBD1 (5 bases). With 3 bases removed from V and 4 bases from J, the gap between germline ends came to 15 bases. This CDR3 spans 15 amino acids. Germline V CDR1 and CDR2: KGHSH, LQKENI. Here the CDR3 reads CASSPVGRTIYGYTF. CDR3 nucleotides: TGTGCCAGCTCACCCGTGGGACGGACCATCTATGGCTACACCTTC.

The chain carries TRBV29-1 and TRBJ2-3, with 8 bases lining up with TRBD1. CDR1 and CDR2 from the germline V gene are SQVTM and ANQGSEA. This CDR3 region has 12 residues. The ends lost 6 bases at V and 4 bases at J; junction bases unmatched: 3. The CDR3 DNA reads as TGCAGCGTGAACAGGGGGGCAGATACGCAGTATTTT. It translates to CSVNRGADTQYF.

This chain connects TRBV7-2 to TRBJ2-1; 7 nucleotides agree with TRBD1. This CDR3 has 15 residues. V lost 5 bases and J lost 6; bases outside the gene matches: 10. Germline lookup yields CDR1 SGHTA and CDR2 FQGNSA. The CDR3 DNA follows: TGTGCCAGCAGCGACAGGGTTCTCATAACCAATGAGCAGTTCTTC. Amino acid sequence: CASSDRVLITNEQFF.

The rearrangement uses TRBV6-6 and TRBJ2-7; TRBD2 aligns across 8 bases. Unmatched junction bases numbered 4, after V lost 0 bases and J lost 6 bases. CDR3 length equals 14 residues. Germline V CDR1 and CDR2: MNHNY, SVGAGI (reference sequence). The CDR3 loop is CASSYSRGETEQYF. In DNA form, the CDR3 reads TGTGCCAGCAGTTACTCGCGGGGGGAAACCGAGCAGTACTTC.

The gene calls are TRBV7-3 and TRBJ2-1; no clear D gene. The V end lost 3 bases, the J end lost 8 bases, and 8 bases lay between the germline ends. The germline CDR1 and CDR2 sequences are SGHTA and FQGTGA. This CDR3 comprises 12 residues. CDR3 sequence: CASSFFGDEQFF. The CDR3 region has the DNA TGTGCCAGCAGCTTTTTTGGTGATGAGCAGTTCTTC.